This T cell receptor (beta chain) was recorded in a study of response to subunit inactivated influenza vaccine. V gave up 5 bases and J gave up 1 base; unmatched junction bases: 3. CDR1 and CDR2 (germline): SGDLS, YYNGEE. The CDR3 covers 14 residues. This clonotype was counted between two and nine times. Its cognate antigen is unknown. TCRdb re-called the RT-PCR reads through MiXCR, storing one row per CDR3 protein. The sample includes over 800,000 distinct CDR3 sequences, approximately 21% of them seen just once. Study results and limitations: It was suggested by the authors that few new T cells are recruited by each seasonal influenza vaccination.

The clonotype comes from a man aged 50-59 years who received an inactivated influenza vaccine. The specimen was PBMCs from blood, collected 4 to 6 days after vaccination. The V gene is TRBV9, the J gene TRBJ2-3; 8 bases map to TRBD1. The CDR3 nucleotides are TGTGCCAGCAGTGTGGGACAGGGCACAGATACGCAGTATTTT. Its translation: CASSVGQGTDTQYF.